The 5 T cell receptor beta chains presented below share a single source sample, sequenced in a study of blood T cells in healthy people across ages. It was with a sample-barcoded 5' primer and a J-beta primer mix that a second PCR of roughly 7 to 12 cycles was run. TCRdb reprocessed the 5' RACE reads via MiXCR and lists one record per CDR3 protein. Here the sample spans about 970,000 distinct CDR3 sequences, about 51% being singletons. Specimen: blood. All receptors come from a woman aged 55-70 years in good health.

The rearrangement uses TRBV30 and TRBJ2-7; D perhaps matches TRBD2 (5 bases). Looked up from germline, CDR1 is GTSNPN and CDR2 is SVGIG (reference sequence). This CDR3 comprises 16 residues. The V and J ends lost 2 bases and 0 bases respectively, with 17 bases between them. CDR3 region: CAWSLGSGKSSYEQYF. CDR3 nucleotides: TGTGCCTGGAGTCTAGGTTCGGGGAAGAGCTCCTACGAGCAGTACTTC.

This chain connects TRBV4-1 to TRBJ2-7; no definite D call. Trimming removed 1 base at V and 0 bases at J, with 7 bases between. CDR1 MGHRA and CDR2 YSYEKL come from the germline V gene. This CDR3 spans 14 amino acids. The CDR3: CASSQVRSSYEQYF. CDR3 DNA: TGCGCCAGCAGCCAAGTAAGGAGCTCCTACGAGCAGTACTTC.

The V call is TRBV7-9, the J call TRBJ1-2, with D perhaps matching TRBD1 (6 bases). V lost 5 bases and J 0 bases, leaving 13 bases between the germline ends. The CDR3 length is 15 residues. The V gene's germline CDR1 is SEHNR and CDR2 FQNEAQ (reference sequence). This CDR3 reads CASSPNRESNYGYTF. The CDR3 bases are TGTGCCAGCAGCCCTAACAGGGAATCTAACTATGGCTACACCTTC.

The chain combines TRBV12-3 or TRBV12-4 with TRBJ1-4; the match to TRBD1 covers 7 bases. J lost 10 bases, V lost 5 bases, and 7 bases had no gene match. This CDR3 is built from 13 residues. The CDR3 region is CASSPDRVGKLFF. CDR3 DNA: TGTGCCAGCAGTCCCGACAGGGTTGGAAAACTGTTTTTT.

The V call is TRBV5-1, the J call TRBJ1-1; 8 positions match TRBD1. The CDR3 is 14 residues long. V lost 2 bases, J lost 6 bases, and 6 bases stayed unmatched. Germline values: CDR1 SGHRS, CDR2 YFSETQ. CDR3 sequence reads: CASSLHTGGAEAFF. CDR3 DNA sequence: TGCGCCAGCAGCTTACATACAGGGGGAGCTGAAGCTTTCTTT.